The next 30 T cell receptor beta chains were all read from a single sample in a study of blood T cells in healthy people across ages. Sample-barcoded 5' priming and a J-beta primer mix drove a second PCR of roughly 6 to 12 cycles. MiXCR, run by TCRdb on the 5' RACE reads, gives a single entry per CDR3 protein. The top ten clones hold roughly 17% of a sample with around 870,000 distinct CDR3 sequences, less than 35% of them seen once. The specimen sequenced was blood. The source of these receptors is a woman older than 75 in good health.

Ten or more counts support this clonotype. Written as DNA, the CDR3 is TGCAGTGCTAGAGTGGAGGCCAGGTCCGCAGAGAAGGTCCCCCAAGAGACCCAGTACTTC. It is translated as CSARVEARSAEKVPQETQYF. The chain has TRBV20-1 and TRBJ2-5; possibly TRBD2 for D (5 bases). V was cut by 1 base and J by 1 base, with 28 bases left in between. The CDR3 consists of 20 residues. Germline CDR1 is DFQATT and CDR2 is SNEGSKA (reference sequence).

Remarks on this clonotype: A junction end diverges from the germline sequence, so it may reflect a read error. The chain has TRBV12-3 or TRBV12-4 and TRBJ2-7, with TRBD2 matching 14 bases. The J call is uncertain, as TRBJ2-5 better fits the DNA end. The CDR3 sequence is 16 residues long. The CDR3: CVSSRLAGGHQETQYF. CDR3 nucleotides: TGTGTCAGCAGCAGACTAGCGGGGGGGCATCAGGAGACCCAGTACTTC.

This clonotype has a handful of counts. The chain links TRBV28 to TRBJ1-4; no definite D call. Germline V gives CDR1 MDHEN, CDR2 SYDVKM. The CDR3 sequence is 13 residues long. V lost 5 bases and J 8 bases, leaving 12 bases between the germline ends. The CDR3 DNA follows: TGTGCCAGCAGTCCCCCGACGACCGAAAAACTGTTTTTT. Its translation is CASSPPTTEKLFF.

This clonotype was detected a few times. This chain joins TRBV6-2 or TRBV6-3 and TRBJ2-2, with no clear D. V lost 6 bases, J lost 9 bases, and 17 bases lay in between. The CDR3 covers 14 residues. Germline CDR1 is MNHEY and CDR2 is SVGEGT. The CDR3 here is CASSPALGRRELFF. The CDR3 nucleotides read TGTGCCAGCAGCCCAGCTTTGGGCCGCCGGGAGCTGTTTTTT.

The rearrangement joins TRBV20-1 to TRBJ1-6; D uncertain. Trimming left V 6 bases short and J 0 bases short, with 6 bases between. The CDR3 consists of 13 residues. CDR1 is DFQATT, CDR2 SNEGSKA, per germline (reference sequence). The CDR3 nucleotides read TGCAGTGCGCGCCTCTCCTATAATTCACCCCTCCACTTT. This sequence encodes CSARLSYNSPLHF.

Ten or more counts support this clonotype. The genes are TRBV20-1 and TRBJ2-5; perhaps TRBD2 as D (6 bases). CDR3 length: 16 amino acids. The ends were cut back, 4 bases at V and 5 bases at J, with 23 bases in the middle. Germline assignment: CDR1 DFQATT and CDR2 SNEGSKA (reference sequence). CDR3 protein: CSATPGTRPRRETQYF. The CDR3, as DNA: TGCAGTGCTACCCCCGGGACTCGACCTCGCCGGGAGACCCAGTACTTC.

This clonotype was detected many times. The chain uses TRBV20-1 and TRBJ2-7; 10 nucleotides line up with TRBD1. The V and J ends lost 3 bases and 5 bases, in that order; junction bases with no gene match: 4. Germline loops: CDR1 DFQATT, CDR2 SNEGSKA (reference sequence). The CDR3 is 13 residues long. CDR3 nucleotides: TGCAGTGCTAGCCGGGACAGGGGCGACGAGCAGTACTTC. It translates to CSASRDRGDEQYF.

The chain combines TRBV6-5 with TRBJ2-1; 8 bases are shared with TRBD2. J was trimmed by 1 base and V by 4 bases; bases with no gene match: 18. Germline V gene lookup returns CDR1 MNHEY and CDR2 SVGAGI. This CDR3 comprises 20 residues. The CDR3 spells CASSSRGWAGGPPSYNEQFF. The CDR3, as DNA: TGTGCCAGCAGTTCAAGAGGATGGGCGGGGGGCCCCCCGTCCTACAATGAGCAGTTCTTC.

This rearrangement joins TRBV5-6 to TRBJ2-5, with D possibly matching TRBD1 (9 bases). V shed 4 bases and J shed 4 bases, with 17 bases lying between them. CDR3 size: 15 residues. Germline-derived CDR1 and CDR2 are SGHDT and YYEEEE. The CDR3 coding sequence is TGTGCCAGCAGCGTAGCGGGACAGGGAAGAGAGACCCAGTACTTC. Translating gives CASSVAGQGRETQYF.

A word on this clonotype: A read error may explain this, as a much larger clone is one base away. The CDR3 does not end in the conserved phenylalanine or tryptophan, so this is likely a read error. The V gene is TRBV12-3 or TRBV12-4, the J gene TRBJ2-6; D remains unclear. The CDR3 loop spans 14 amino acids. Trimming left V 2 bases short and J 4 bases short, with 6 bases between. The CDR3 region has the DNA TGTGCCAGCAGTTTAACACGGGGGGCCAACGTCCTGACTTGC. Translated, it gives CASSLTRGANVLTC.

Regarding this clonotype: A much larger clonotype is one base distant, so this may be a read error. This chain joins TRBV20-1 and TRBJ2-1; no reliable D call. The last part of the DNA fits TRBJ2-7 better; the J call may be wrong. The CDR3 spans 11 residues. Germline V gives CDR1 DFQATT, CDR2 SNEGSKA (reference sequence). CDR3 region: CSATKYNEQYF. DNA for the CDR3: TGCAGTGCAACTAAATACAATGAGCAGTACTTC.

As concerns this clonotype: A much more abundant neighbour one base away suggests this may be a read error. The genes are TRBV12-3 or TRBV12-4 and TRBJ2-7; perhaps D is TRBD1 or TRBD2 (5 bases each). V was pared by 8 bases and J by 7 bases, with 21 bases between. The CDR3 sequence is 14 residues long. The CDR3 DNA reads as TGTGCCAGCGGCCTAGGGACGGCCTCGGGGGAGCAGTACTTC. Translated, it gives CASGLGTASGEQYF.

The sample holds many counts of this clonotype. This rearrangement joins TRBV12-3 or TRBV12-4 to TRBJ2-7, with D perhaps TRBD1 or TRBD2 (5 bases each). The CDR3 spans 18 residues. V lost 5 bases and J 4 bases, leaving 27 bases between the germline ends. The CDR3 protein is CASSPHTPTGTAVYEQYF. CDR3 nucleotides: TGTGCCAGCAGTCCGCACACCCCAACCGGGACGGCCGTTTACGAGCAGTACTTC.

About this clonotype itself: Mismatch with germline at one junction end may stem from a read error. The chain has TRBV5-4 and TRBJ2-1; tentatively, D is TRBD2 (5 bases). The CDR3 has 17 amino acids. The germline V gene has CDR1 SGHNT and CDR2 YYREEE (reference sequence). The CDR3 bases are TGTGCCAGCAGATTGGGAGAGGGAGAGGTCTTCTACAATGAGCAGTTCTTC. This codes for CASRLGEGEVFYNEQFF.

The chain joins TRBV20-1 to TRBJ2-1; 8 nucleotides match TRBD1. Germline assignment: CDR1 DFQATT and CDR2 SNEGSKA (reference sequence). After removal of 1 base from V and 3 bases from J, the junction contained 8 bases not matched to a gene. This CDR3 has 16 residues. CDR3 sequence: CSARVPTGDGYNEQFF. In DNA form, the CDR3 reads TGCAGTGCTAGAGTCCCGACAGGGGATGGCTACAATGAGCAGTTCTTC.

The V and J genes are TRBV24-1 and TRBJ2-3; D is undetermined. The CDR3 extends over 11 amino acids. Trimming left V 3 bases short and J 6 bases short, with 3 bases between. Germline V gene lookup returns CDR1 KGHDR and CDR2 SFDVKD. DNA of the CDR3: TGTGCCACCAGTGATCTGGATACGCAGTATTTT. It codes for CATSDLDTQYF.

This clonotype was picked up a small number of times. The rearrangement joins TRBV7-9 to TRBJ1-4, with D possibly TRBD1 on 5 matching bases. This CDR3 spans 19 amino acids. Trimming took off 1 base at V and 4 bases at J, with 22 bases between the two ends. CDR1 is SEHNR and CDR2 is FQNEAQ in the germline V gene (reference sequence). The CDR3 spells CASSLDPNEDSDHNEKLFF. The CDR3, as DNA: TGTGCCAGCAGCTTAGACCCTAATGAAGACAGCGACCATAATGAAAAACTGTTTTTT.

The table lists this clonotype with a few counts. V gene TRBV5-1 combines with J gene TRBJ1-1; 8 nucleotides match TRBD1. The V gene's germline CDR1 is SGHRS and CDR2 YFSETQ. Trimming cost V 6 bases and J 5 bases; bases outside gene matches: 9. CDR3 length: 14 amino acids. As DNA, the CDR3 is TGCGCCAGCACCCTGGCCACAGGGGGGACTGAAGCTTTCTTT. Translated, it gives CASTLATGGTEAFF.

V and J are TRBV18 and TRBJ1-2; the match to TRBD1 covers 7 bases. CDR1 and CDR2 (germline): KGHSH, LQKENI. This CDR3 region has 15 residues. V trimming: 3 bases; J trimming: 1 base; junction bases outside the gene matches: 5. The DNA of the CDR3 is TGTGCCAGCTCACCGGCGGGACAGATTAACTATGGCTACACCTTC. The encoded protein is CASSPAGQINYGYTF.

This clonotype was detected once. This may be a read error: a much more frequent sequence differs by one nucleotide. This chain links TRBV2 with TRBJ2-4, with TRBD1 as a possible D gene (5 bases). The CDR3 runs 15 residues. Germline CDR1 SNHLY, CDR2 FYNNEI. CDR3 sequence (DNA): TGTGTCAGCAGGGATCAGCTTCTAGCCAAAAACATTCAGTACTTC. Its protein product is CVSRDQLLAKNIQYF.

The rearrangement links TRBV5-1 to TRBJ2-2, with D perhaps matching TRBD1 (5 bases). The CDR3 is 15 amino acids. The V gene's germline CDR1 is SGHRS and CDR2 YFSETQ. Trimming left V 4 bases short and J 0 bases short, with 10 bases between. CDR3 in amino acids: CASSTQTANTGELFF. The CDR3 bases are TGCGCCAGCAGCACTCAGACAGCGAACACCGGGGAGCTGTTTTTT.

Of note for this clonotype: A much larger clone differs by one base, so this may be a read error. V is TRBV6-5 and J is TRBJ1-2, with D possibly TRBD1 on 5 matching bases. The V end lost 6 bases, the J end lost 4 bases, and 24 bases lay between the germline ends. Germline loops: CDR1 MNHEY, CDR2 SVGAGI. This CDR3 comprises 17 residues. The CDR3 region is CASSSPRGGAGRYGYTF. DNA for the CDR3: TGTGCCAGCAGCTCCCCGAGGGGCGGGGCCGGACGCTATGGCTACACCTTC.

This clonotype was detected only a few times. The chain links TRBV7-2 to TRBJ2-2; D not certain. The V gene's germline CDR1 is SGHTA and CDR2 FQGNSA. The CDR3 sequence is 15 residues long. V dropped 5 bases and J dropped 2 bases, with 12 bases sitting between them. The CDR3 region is CASSTTRFNTGELFF. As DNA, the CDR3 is TGTGCCAGCAGCACCACACGATTCAACACCGGGGAGCTGTTTTTT.

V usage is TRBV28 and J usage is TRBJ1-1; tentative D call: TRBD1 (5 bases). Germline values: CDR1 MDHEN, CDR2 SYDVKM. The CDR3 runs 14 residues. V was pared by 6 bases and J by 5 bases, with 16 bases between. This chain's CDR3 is CASSNNADRTEAFF. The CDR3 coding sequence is TGTGCCAGCAGCAACAACGCAGACAGAACTGAAGCTTTCTTT.

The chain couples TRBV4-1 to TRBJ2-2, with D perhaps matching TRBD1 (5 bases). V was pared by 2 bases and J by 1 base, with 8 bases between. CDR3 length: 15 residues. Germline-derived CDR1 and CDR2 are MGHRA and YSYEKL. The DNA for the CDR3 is TGCGCCAGCAGCCAATTTACAGGGAACACCGGGGAGCTGTTTTTT. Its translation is CASSQFTGNTGELFF.

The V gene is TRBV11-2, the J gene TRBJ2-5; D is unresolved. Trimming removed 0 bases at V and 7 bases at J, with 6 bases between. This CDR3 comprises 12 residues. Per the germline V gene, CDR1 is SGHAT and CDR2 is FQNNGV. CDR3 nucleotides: TGTGCCAGCAGCTTAGATGGGCGGACCCAGTACTTC. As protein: CASSLDGRTQYF. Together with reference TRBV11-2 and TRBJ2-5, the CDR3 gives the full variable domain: EAGVAQSPRYKIIEKRQSVAFWCNPISGHATLYWYQQILGQGPKLLIQFQNNGVVDDSQLPKDRFSAERLKGVDSTLKIQPAKLEDSAVYLCASSLDGRTQYFGPGTRLLVL.

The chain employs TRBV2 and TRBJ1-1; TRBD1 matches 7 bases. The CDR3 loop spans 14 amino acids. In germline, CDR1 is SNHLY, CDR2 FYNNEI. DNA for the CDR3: TGTGCGGGAGGGGCAGGGGGGATGAACACTGAAGCTTTCTTT. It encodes CAGGAGGMNTEAFF.

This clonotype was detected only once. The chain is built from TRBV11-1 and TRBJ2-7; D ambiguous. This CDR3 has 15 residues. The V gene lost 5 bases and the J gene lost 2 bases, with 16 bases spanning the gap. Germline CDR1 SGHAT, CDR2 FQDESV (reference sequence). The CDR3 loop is CASSLRRTVTYEQYF. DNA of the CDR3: TGTGCCAGCAGCCTCCGACGGACGGTTACCTACGAGCAGTACTTC. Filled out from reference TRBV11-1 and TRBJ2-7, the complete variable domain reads EAEVAQSPRYKITEKSQAVAFWCDPISGHATLYWYRQILGQGPELLVQFQDESVVDDSQLPKDRFSAERLKGVDSTLKIQPAELGDSAMYLCASSLRRTVTYEQYFGPGTRLTVT.

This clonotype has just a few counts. CDR3 DNA sequence: TGTGCCAGCAGCCTACACAGGGGGCCCTCTAACTATGGCTACACCTTC. It translates to CASSLHRGPSNYGYTF. The chain has TRBV7-2 and TRBJ1-2, with 9 nucleotides matching TRBD1. The V and J ends lost 5 bases and 0 bases, in that order; junction bases with no gene match: 7. CDR1 SGHTA and CDR2 FQGNSA come from the germline V gene. The CDR3 has 16 amino acids.

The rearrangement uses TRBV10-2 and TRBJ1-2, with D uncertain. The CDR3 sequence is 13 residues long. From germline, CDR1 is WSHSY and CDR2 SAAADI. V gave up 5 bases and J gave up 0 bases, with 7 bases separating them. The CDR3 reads CASSRNSNYGYTF. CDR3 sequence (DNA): TGCGCCAGCAGTAGAAATTCTAACTATGGCTACACCTTC.